The 28 T cell receptor beta chains below come from one sample, sequenced in a study of blood T cell repertoires in COVID-19. TCRdb's table, derived via immunoSEQ multiplex PCR, lists solely in-frame clones and lacks some. Of some 310,000 clones listed, about nine tenths are singletons. The sample comprised PBMCs or T cells enriched from blood (not recorded which). Receptor source: a woman aged 25 to 39 who had recovered from COVID-19.

The chain employs TRBV5-1 and TRBJ1-1; D is ambiguous. V gave up 6 bases and J gave up 0 bases, with 12 bases separating them. This CDR3 has 14 residues. Germline CDR1 reads SGHRS; CDR2 reads YFSETQ. CDR3 sequence: CASTAGPMNTEAFF. The DNA of the CDR3 is TGCGCCAGCACCGCTGGCCCAATGAACACTGAAGCTTTCTTT.

This chain uses TRBV30 with TRBJ2-5, with a weak D call TRBD1 (6 bases). V lost 5 bases and J lost 0, with 10 bases in between. Germline CDR1 and CDR2: GTSNPN and SVGIG (reference sequence). The CDR3 consists of 13 residues. The CDR3 protein is CAWEDRYQETQYF. The CDR3 DNA reads TGTGCCTGGGAAGACAGGTACCAAGAGACCCAGTACTTC.

This chain connects TRBV7-9 to TRBJ2-1; weak D call: TRBD1 (6 bases). This CDR3 region has 16 residues. V was pared by 5 bases and J by 9 bases, with 23 bases between. Germline loops: CDR1 SEHNR, CDR2 FQNEAQ (reference sequence). CDR3 DNA: TGTGCCAGCAGCCCAGGGGCGTCTGTCGGGTATCGTGAGCAGTTCTTC. It translates to CASSPGASVGYREQFF.

This chain connects TRBV28 to TRBJ2-2, with D hard to call. Looked up from germline, CDR1 is MDHEN and CDR2 is SYDVKM. The CDR3 contains 15 residues. Trimming removed 2 bases at V and 1 base at J, with 8 bases between. CDR3 amino acids: CASSLPQQNTGELFF. The CDR3, as DNA: TGTGCCAGCAGTTTACCCCAACAGAACACCGGGGAGCTGTTTTTT.

The V and J genes are TRBV10-3 and TRBJ1-3; 8 bases match TRBD1. Trimming at V came to 2 bases and at J to 0 bases, leaving 0 bases not matched to a gene. The CDR3 runs to 15 residues. CDR1 is ENHRY, CDR2 SYGVKD, per germline. The CDR3 coding sequence is TGTGCCATCAGTGAGACAGGGGGCTCTGGAAACACCATATATTTT. Translated: CAISETGGSGNTIYF.

In its sample, this clone was seen a few times. This chain links TRBV10-2 with TRBJ2-7; D not resolved. V gave up 10 bases and J gave up 7 bases, with 17 bases separating them. The CDR3 loop spans 12 amino acids. Germline CDR1 WSHSY, CDR2 SAAADI. CDR3 sequence reads: CAIIPRPLEQYF. The CDR3 DNA reads TGCGCCATCATACCCAGGCCCCTAGAGCAGTACTTC.

The chain joins TRBV18 to TRBJ1-5, with 8 bases that match TRBD1. The CDR3 is made up of 15 amino acids. From germline, CDR1 is KGHSH and CDR2 LQKENI. J gave up 6 bases and V 3 bases, and 7 bases lay outside the gene matches. The CDR3 DNA sequence: TGTGCCAGCTCACCGACCGGGGACAGGCTTCAGCCCCAGCATTTT. This codes for CASSPTGDRLQPQHF.

The J gene is TRBJ1-2, the V gene TRBV5-6; 7 bases are a match to TRBD1. Trimming at V came to 3 bases and at J to 3 bases, leaving 8 bases not matched to a gene. This CDR3 comprises 15 residues. CDR1 is SGHDT, CDR2 YYEEEE, per germline. The CDR3 protein is CASSSDGGTDYGYTF. The CDR3 bases are TGTGCCAGCAGCTCGGACGGTGGGACAGACTATGGCTACACCTTC.

This chain connects TRBV28 to TRBJ2-7; 8 bases fit TRBD2. The V gene end was trimmed by 4 bases and the J gene end by 3 bases; junction bases not matched to a gene: 5. CDR1 and CDR2 from the germline V gene are MDHEN and SYDVKM. There are 14 residues in the CDR3. CDR3 in amino acids: CASSSSGPYYEQYF. The CDR3 DNA is TGTGCCAGCAGTTCTAGCGGGCCTTACTACGAGCAGTACTTC.

This chain uses TRBV18 with TRBJ2-1; TRBD2 agrees at 7 bases. Germline V gives CDR1 KGHSH, CDR2 LQKENI. This CDR3 is built from 14 residues. With V trimmed by 8 bases and J by 7 bases, 11 bases remained unmatched. CDR3 DNA sequence: TGTGCCAGCCTCAGGGCGGGAGAGGGGAATGAGCAGTTCTTC. This translates into CASLRAGEGNEQFF. Full variable domain (missing parts from reference TRBV18 and TRBJ2-1): NAGVMQNPRHLVRRRGQEARLRCSPMKGHSHVYWYRQLPEEGLKFMVYLQKENIIDESGMPKERFSAEFPKEGPSILRIQQVVRGDSAAYFCASLRAGEGNEQFFGPGTRLTVL.

This clone turned up a few times. The V gene is TRBV7-9, the J gene TRBJ2-3; TRBD1 aligns across 9 bases. CDR3 size: 16 residues. J lost 3 bases, V lost 3 bases, and 7 bases had no gene match. CDR1 is SEHNR and CDR2 is FQNEAQ in the germline V gene (reference sequence). CDR3 nucleotides: TGTGCCAGCAGCTTGGCCGGGACAGGGTCAACAGATACGCAGTATTTT. Translated: CASSLAGTGSTDTQYF. Together with reference TRBV7-9 and TRBJ2-3, the CDR3 gives the full variable domain: DTGVSQNPRHKITKRGQNVTFRCDPISEHNRLYWYRQTLGQGPEFLTYFQNEAQLEKSRLLSDRFSAERPKGSFSTLEIQRTEQGDSAMYLCASSLAGTGSTDTQYFGPGTRLTVL.

The genes are TRBV28 and TRBJ2-3, with a possible D match to TRBD1 (6 bases). CDR1 is MDHEN, CDR2 SYDVKM, per germline. V lost 5 bases to trimming and J lost 2 bases, with 14 bases between them. The length of the CDR3 is 15 residues. The CDR3 sequence is CASSPPDRLTDTQYF. CDR3 in DNA: TGTGCCAGCAGTCCACCAGACAGGCTCACAGATACGCAGTATTTT.

CDR3 residues: CASSLVAGAYYEQYF. The DNA of the CDR3 is TGTGCCAGCAGCCTCGTAGCGGGAGCTTACTACGAGCAGTACTTC. The rearrangement uses TRBV11-2 and TRBJ2-7; 9 positions match TRBD2. The CDR3 contains 15 residues. Per the germline V gene, CDR1 is SGHAT and CDR2 is FQNNGV. With V trimmed by 5 bases and J by 3 bases, 8 bases remained unmatched.

The rearrangement joins TRBV29-1 to TRBJ2-2, with 10 bases aligning to TRBD2. Germline CDR1 SQVTM, CDR2 ANQGSEA. This CDR3 spans 14 amino acids. Trimming at V came to 4 bases and at J to 3 bases, leaving 2 bases not matched to a gene. This chain's CDR3 is CSVGGTSDTGELFF. The CDR3, as DNA: TGCAGCGTTGGCGGGACTAGCGACACCGGGGAGCTGTTTTTT.

This clone has just a few counts. The gene calls are TRBV21-1 and TRBJ2-3; the table's D gene call, TRBD2, was not cross checked with the DNA. TRBV21-1 is marked as a pseudogene. The CDR3 loop spans 14 amino acids. The CDR3 nucleotides read TGTGCCAGGGGACTAGCGGGGGAAGGAGATACGCAGTATTTT. It is translated as CARGLAGEGDTQYF.

This chain uses TRBV9 with TRBJ2-1; possible D gene TRBD1, 6 bases. Trimming removed 0 bases at V and 0 bases at J, with 19 bases between. The germline V gene has CDR1 SGDLS and CDR2 YYNGEE. This CDR3 has 19 residues. The CDR3 bases are TGTGCCAGCAGCGTAGAAACAGGGCTCCCTCCCCCCTCCTACAATGAGCAGTTCTTC. Protein product: CASSVETGLPPPSYNEQFF.

The V call is TRBV6-6, the J call TRBJ1-1, with TRBD1 as a possible D gene (5 bases). Trimming removed 2 bases from V and 7 bases from J, with 11 bases in between. The CDR3 covers 13 residues. CDR1 is MNHNY and CDR2 is SVGAGI in the germline V gene (reference sequence). CDR3 residues: CASSYRGLLEAFF. The CDR3 nucleotides read TGTGCCAGCAGTTACAGGGGCCTCCTTGAAGCTTTCTTT.

The V and J genes are TRBV4-2 and TRBJ1-6; perhaps TRBD1 as D (6 bases). Germline CDR1 and CDR2: LGHNA and YNFKEQ. The CDR3 loop spans 16 amino acids. V was cut by 0 bases and J by 10 bases, with 16 bases left in between. This CDR3 is CASSQDRTEFISPLHF. In nucleotides, the CDR3 is TGTGCCAGCAGCCAAGATAGGACAGAATTTATCTCACCCCTCCACTTT.

As for this clone: The sample has other DNA sequences that encode this CDR3 too. The J gene is TRBJ1-1, the V gene TRBV6-5; D is perhaps TRBD1 (5 bases). The CDR3 consists of 15 residues. V lost 0 bases and J 4 bases, leaving 12 bases between the germline ends. Germline V gives CDR1 MNHEY, CDR2 SVGAGI. CDR3 loop: CASSYSRQGGTEAFF. In DNA form, the CDR3 reads TGTGCCAGCAGTTACTCGAGGCAGGGCGGCACTGAAGCTTTCTTT.

The V gene is TRBV10-3, the J gene TRBJ1-2, with 8 bases aligning to TRBD1. CDR1 is ENHRY and CDR2 is SYGVKD in the germline V gene. V lost 4 bases, J lost 7 bases, and 11 bases stayed unmatched. The CDR3 sequence is 15 residues long. The CDR3 sequence: CAISGSAGQGLGYTF. In DNA, the CDR3 is TGTGCCATCAGTGGGAGCGCCGGACAGGGTCTTGGCTACACCTTC.

The V gene is TRBV4-3, the J gene TRBJ1-2, with 8 bases that match TRBD1. The CDR3 consists of 15 residues. After removal of 4 bases from V and 3 bases from J, the junction contained 7 bases not matched to a gene. In germline, CDR1 is LGHNA, CDR2 YSLEER. The DNA for the CDR3 is TGCGCCAGCAGCCTGCAGACAGGGGCCGACTATGGCTACACCTTC. Translation gives CASSLQTGADYGYTF.

The chain employs TRBV4-1 and TRBJ1-5; D unclear. The CDR3 spans 15 residues. Germline CDR1 MGHRA, CDR2 YSYEKL. Deletions cut 2 bases from V and 0 bases from J, with 8 bases between. Written as DNA, the CDR3 is TGCGCCAGCAGCCAATTCATCATTAGCAATCAGCCCCAGCATTTT. Its translation is CASSQFIISNQPQHF.

Here the CDR3 reads CSVYAQGHEVSGNTIYF. DNA for the CDR3: TGCAGCGTTTACGCGCAGGGCCACGAGGTGTCTGGAAACACCATATATTTT. V usage is TRBV29-1 and J usage is TRBJ1-3; perhaps TRBD1 as D (5 bases). Trimming stripped 5 bases from V and 1 base from J, with 21 bases between. Germline CDR1 reads SQVTM; CDR2 reads ANQGSEA. This CDR3 is 17 amino acids long.

The chain couples TRBV24-1 to TRBJ2-7, with TRBD2 matching over 11 bases. This CDR3 has 17 amino acids. The trim removed 3 bases at V and 6 bases at J, leaving 12 bases unmatched. Germline V gene lookup returns CDR1 KGHDR and CDR2 SFDVKD. This CDR3 is CATSDATLAGGWGEQYF. In DNA, the CDR3 is TGTGCCACCAGTGATGCTACTCTAGCGGGGGGCTGGGGCGAGCAGTACTTC.

The genes are TRBV6-5 and TRBJ2-7; TRBD1 aligns across 7 bases. V shed 6 bases, J shed 11 bases, and the junction held 7 bases outside the gene matches. This CDR3 is built from 11 residues. Germline CDR1 MNHEY, CDR2 SVGAGI. The CDR3 protein is CASRRQGQEYF. The DNA for the CDR3 is TGTGCCAGCAGGCGACAGGGTCAGGAGTACTTC.

The genes are TRBV19 and TRBJ2-1; 11 positions match TRBD2. Germline trimming cut 3 bases from V and 5 bases from J; bases unmatched to any gene: 12. Germline V gene data show CDR1 as LNHDA and CDR2 as SQIVND (reference sequence). This CDR3 has 18 residues. The CDR3 loop is CASSMETSGSAMDNEQFF. CDR3 sequence (DNA): TGTGCCAGTAGTATGGAAACTAGCGGGAGTGCGATGGACAATGAGCAGTTCTTC. Full variable domain (outside the CDR3, taken from reference TRBV19 and TRBJ2-1): DGGITQSPKYLFRKEGQNVTLSCEQNLNHDAMYWYRQDPGQGLRLIYYSQIVNDFQKGDIAEGYSVSREKKESFPLTVTSAQKNPTAFYLCASSMETSGSAMDNEQFFGPGTRLTVL.

V gene TRBV21-1 combines with J gene TRBJ2-7; the tabulated D call, TRBD2, remains unverified against the DNA. TRBV21-1 is listed as a pseudogene. This CDR3 has 14 amino acids. This chain's CDR3 is CASSKDGVSDEQYF. Here the CDR3 DNA reads TGTGCCAGCAGCAAAGACGGGGTCAGCGACGAGCAGTACTTC.

V usage is TRBV7-9 and J usage is TRBJ1-2; 8 bases match TRBD1. There are 14 residues in the CDR3. V was pared by 3 bases and J by 8 bases, with 8 bases of the junction left unmatched. Germline V gives CDR1 SEHNR, CDR2 FQNEAQ (reference sequence). The CDR3 here is CASSFSGQVFGYTF. The CDR3 DNA follows: TGTGCCAGCAGCTTTTCGGGACAGGTTTTCGGCTACACCTTC. The full variable domain, in which reference TRBV7-9 and TRBJ1-2 provide the parts outside the CDR3, is DTGVSQNPRHKITKRGQNVTFRCDPISEHNRLYWYRQTLGQGPEFLTYFQNEAQLEKSRLLSDRFSAERPKGSFSTLEIQRTEQGDSAMYLCASSFSGQVFGYTFGSGTRLTVV.